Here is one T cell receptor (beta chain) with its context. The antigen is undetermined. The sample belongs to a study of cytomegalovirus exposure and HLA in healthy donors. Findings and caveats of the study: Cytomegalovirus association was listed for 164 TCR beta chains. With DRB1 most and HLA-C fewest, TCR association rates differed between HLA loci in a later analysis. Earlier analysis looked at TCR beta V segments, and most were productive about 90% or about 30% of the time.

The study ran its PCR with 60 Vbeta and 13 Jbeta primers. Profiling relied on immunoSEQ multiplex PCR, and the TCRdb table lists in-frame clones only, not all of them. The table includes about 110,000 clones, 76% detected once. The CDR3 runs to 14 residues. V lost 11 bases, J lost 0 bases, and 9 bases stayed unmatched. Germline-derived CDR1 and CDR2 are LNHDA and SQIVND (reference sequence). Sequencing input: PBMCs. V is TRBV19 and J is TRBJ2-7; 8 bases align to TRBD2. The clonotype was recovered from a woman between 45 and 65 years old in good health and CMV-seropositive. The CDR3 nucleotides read TGTGCCCCCAAGACGGGAGGGCCCTCCTACGAGCAGTACTTC. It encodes CAPKTGGPSYEQYF.